This T cell receptor (beta chain) was captured in a study of blood T cell repertoires in COVID-19. The wider study: Samples of COVID-19 (acute and convalescent) were obtained from the United States, Italy and Spain. Sample material is recorded as cDNA or gDNA derived from T cells, B-cell-depleted T cells, or PBMCs.

Authors' methods: Scientists estimated how many nucleated cells there were by amplifying reference gene primers. Generated by immunoSEQ multiplex PCR, the TCRdb table keeps only in-frame clones and is missing some. That table gives V, J and clone size, and the DNA gave D and trimming. The sample holds a few hundred thousand clones; 84% are singletons and the top ten take roughly 8.6%. The V gene lost 2 bases and the J gene lost 8 bases, with 12 bases spanning the gap. The CDR3 extends over 13 amino acids. CDR1 is MDHEN and CDR2 is SYDVKM in the germline V gene. Sequencing was done on a sample of peripheral blood. This TCR derives from a human donor in a cohort sampled during active COVID-19. J is TRBJ1-2 and V is TRBV28; no clear D. CDR3 sequence reads: CASSLEVQVGYTF. CDR3 in DNA: TGTGCCAGCAGTTTAGAAGTGCAGGTCGGCTACACCTTC.